A selection of T cell receptor beta chains follows, all from one sample in a study of T-cell memory formation after mild COVID-19. TCRdb reprocessed the 5' RACE reads via MiXCR and lists one record per CDR3 protein. Of just under 550,000 distinct CDR3 sequences in the sample, around 20% were seen once. Specimen: PBMCs or a T cell subset sorted from them (not recorded which). The source of these receptors is an adult woman who had mild COVID-19 (a few samples of this study predate the infection). Cell type and time point are not known. CDR3s include the opening cysteine and the closing phenylalanine or tryptophan. Fields, in order: clone size, V gene, D gene, J gene, CDR3 DNA, CDR3 protein. A D gene is named only where the DNA matches it firmly. Not all rows give a size; the values are once, few, many and, for expanded clones, a class.

abundance: -
v_gene: TRBV27
d_gene: -
j_gene: TRBJ1-1
CDR3nt: TGTGCCAGCCTTCTAACGGTAGGGACTGAAGCTTTCTTT
CDR3aa: CASLLTVGTEAFF

abundance: -
v_gene: TRBV5-4
d_gene: -
j_gene: TRBJ2-1
CDR3nt: TGTGCCAGCAGCTTGGACCACCACGGCAATGAGCAGTTCTTC
CDR3aa: CASSLDHHGNEQFF

abundance: once
v_gene: TRBV5-4
d_gene: -
j_gene: TRBJ2-5
CDR3nt: TGTGCCAGCAGCTTGGTGGACCAAGAGACCCAGTACTTC
CDR3aa: CASSLVDQETQYF

abundance: -
v_gene: TRBV5-1
d_gene: TRBD1
j_gene: TRBJ2-5
CDR3nt: TGCGCCAGCAGCCTGGGACAGGGGGGAATGTACCAAGAGACCCAGTACTTC
CDR3aa: CASSLGQGGMYQETQYF

abundance: -
v_gene: TRBV18
d_gene: TRBD1
j_gene: TRBJ1-5
CDR3nt: TGTGCCAGCTCGTCCGGGACAGGGACGCGGCCCCAGCATTTT
CDR3aa: CASSSGTGTRPQHF

abundance: few
v_gene: TRBV3-1
d_gene: -
j_gene: TRBJ2-4
CDR3nt: TGTGCCAGCAGCCCGGGACTGCAAGCAGCTCTAGCCAAAAACATTCAGTACTTC
CDR3aa: CASSPGLQAALAKNIQYF

abundance: -
v_gene: TRBV6-2/TRBV6-3
d_gene: TRBD1
j_gene: TRBJ2-1
CDR3nt: TGTGCCAGCAGTATACAGGGGGCACTCAATGAGCAGTTCTTC
CDR3aa: CASSIQGALNEQFF

abundance: -
v_gene: TRBV12-3/TRBV12-4
d_gene: -
j_gene: TRBJ1-1
CDR3nt: TGTGCCAGCACCCTTAGGACAGCTGGCCAATCTGAAGCTTTCTTT
CDR3aa: CASTLRTAGQSEAFF

abundance: few
v_gene: TRBV15
d_gene: TRBD1
j_gene: TRBJ2-3
CDR3nt: TGTGCCACCAGCAGTACCGGGACAGGGCGTACAGATACGCAGTATTTT
CDR3aa: CATSSTGTGRTDTQYF

abundance: -
v_gene: TRBV24-1
d_gene: -
j_gene: TRBJ2-6
CDR3nt: TGTGCCACCAGTGACCAGGGGGGTGGGGCCAACGTCCTGACTTTC
CDR3aa: CATSDQGGGANVLTF

abundance: few
v_gene: TRBV6-5
d_gene: TRBD1
j_gene: TRBJ1-5
CDR3nt: TGTGCCAGCAGATTCCTCCGGGACAGTAATATACAGCCCCAGCATTTT
CDR3aa: CASRFLRDSNIQPQHF

abundance: -
v_gene: TRBV29-1
d_gene: -
j_gene: TRBJ1-3
CDR3nt: TGCAGCGTTGACTCCACGGGCTCTGGAAACACCATATATTTT
CDR3aa: CSVDSTGSGNTIYF

abundance: few
v_gene: TRBV6-6
d_gene: -
j_gene: TRBJ2-6
CDR3nt: TGTGCCAGCAACGGATTAGGACACGGCAGAGAGTCTGGGGCCAACGTCCTGACTTTC
CDR3aa: CASNGLGHGRESGANVLTF

abundance: -
v_gene: TRBV3-1
d_gene: -
j_gene: TRBJ1-2
CDR3nt: TGTGCCAGCAGCCAAGACGGTGCGGATGGCTACACCTTC
CDR3aa: CASSQDGADGYTF

abundance: few
v_gene: TRBV4-2
d_gene: TRBD2
j_gene: TRBJ2-1
CDR3nt: TGTGCCAGCAGCCAAGCTCGGGGGGGGAATGAGCAGTTCTTC
CDR3aa: CASSQARGGNEQFF

abundance: -
v_gene: TRBV6-6
d_gene: -
j_gene: TRBJ1-5
CDR3nt: TGTGCCAGCAGTCCCCAGCTAGGGGGGGCTCAGCCCCAGCATTTT
CDR3aa: CASSPQLGGAQPQHF

abundance: -
v_gene: TRBV7-2
d_gene: -
j_gene: TRBJ2-3
CDR3nt: TGTGCCAGCAGCTCAAACCCCTTTGAGGGGCGCACAGATACGCAGTATTTT
CDR3aa: CASSSNPFEGRTDTQYF

abundance: few
v_gene: TRBV24-1
d_gene: -
j_gene: TRBJ1-5
CDR3nt: TGTGCCACCAGTCTCCGGGAGTCCAATCAGCCCCAGCATTTT
CDR3aa: CATSLRESNQPQHF

abundance: few
v_gene: TRBV6-2/TRBV6-3
d_gene: -
j_gene: TRBJ2-7
CDR3nt: TGTGCCAGCGGTCAAGGACTCGAGGGCTACGAGCAGTACTTC
CDR3aa: CASGQGLEGYEQYF

abundance: -
v_gene: TRBV2
d_gene: -
j_gene: TRBJ1-3
CDR3nt: TGTGCCAGCAGTGTCTACCGGGGCAGCTCTGGAAACACCATATATTTT
CDR3aa: CASSVYRGSSGNTIYF

abundance: few
v_gene: TRBV11-2
d_gene: -
j_gene: TRBJ2-7
CDR3nt: TGTGCCAGCAGACGGGGTTTGGACGAGCAGTACTTC
CDR3aa: CASRRGLDEQYF

abundance: -
v_gene: TRBV7-6
d_gene: -
j_gene: TRBJ2-2
CDR3nt: TGTGCCAGCAGCCAGGGGTACGGGGGCGGGGAGCTGTTTTTT
CDR3aa: CASSQGYGGGELFF

abundance: few
v_gene: TRBV7-9
d_gene: TRBD1
j_gene: TRBJ2-7
CDR3nt: TGTGCCAGCAGCTTAGACCCCCACAGGGGGACCGAGCAGTACTTC
CDR3aa: CASSLDPHRGTEQYF

abundance: few
v_gene: TRBV3-1
d_gene: -
j_gene: TRBJ2-3
CDR3nt: TGTGCCAGCAGCCAAGGGGTGACAGATACGCAGTATTTT
CDR3aa: CASSQGVTDTQYF

abundance: few
v_gene: TRBV20-1
d_gene: -
j_gene: TRBJ2-2
CDR3nt: TGCAGTGCCCGGGACATGAACACCGGGGAGCTGTTTTTT
CDR3aa: CSARDMNTGELFF

abundance: few
v_gene: TRBV12-3/TRBV12-4
d_gene: -
j_gene: TRBJ2-5
CDR3nt: TGTGCCAGCAGTGGGGGCCAGTGGGAGACCCAGTACTTC
CDR3aa: CASSGGQWETQYF

abundance: few
v_gene: TRBV4-2
d_gene: TRBD2
j_gene: TRBJ2-7
CDR3nt: TGTGCCAGCAGCCAGACTAGCGGGGGGCTCTCAACCTACGAGCAGTACTTC
CDR3aa: CASSQTSGGLSTYEQYF

abundance: -
v_gene: TRBV7-2
d_gene: TRBD2
j_gene: TRBJ2-1
CDR3nt: TGTGCCAGCAGCGAACGGACTAGCGGGCTTTACAATGAGCAGTTCTTC
CDR3aa: CASSERTSGLYNEQFF

abundance: -
v_gene: TRBV6-5
d_gene: TRBD1
j_gene: TRBJ2-7
CDR3nt: TGTGCCAGCAGTCAGATTCCGGGACAGGGTTCCTACGAGCAGTACTTC
CDR3aa: CASSQIPGQGSYEQYF

abundance: few
v_gene: TRBV11-2
d_gene: -
j_gene: TRBJ1-4
CDR3nt: TGTGCCAGCAGCTTAGGGAGAGTTGAGAAACTGTTTTTT
CDR3aa: CASSLGRVEKLFF

abundance: -
v_gene: TRBV6-5
d_gene: -
j_gene: TRBJ2-2
CDR3nt: TGTGCCAGCAGTTACTCAGTGGGGGCAGGGGGGGGAACGAACACCGGGGAGCTGTTTTTT
CDR3aa: CASSYSVGAGGGTNTGELFF

abundance: -
v_gene: TRBV24-1
d_gene: TRBD1
j_gene: TRBJ2-7
CDR3nt: TGTGCCACCAGTGATAGCCGGGACAGGGGCTACGAGCAGTACTTC
CDR3aa: CATSDSRDRGYEQYF

abundance: many
v_gene: TRBV7-9
d_gene: TRBD1
j_gene: TRBJ2-3
CDR3nt: TGTGCCAGCAGCTCGGGACAGGGGGACACAGATACGCAGTATTTT
CDR3aa: CASSSGQGDTDTQYF

abundance: -
v_gene: TRBV29-1
d_gene: -
j_gene: TRBJ1-1
CDR3nt: TGCAGCGTTGCGACCACACCGAACACTGAAGCTTTCTTT
CDR3aa: CSVATTPNTEAFF

abundance: -
v_gene: TRBV19
d_gene: TRBD1
j_gene: TRBJ1-5
CDR3nt: TGTGCCAGTAGTAGACAGGGGGCAACGGGGTATTATCAGCCCCAGCATTTT
CDR3aa: CASSRQGATGYYQPQHF

abundance: -
v_gene: TRBV6-5
d_gene: TRBD2
j_gene: TRBJ2-3
CDR3nt: TGTGCCAGCAGCTTGAGCGGGGGCACAGATACGAAGTATTTT
CDR3aa: CASSLSGGTDTKYF

abundance: -
v_gene: TRBV29-1
d_gene: -
j_gene: TRBJ2-3
CDR3nt: TGCAGCGTTGAAAAGGGGGGGAGGAGCCTCGTCGGCACAGATACGCAGTATTTT
CDR3aa: CSVEKGGRSLVGTDTQYF

abundance: many
v_gene: TRBV20-1
d_gene: TRBD2
j_gene: TRBJ2-1
CDR3nt: TGCAGTGCTCCGAGCGGGAACCCTGAGCAGTTCTTC
CDR3aa: CSAPSGNPEQFF

abundance: -
v_gene: TRBV29-1
d_gene: -
j_gene: TRBJ2-2
CDR3nt: TGCAGCGTTGACCGTCAGGGGACCGGGGAGCTGTTTTTT
CDR3aa: CSVDRQGTGELFF

abundance: few
v_gene: TRBV27
d_gene: TRBD1
j_gene: TRBJ1-5
CDR3nt: TGTGCCAGTTCCCAGGGGGCGGGCAATCAGCCCCAGCATTTT
CDR3aa: CASSQGAGNQPQHF

abundance: -
v_gene: TRBV4-3
d_gene: TRBD2
j_gene: TRBJ2-1
CDR3nt: TGCGCCAGCAGCCAAGATGAGCGGGGGTACAATGAGCAGTTCTTC
CDR3aa: CASSQDERGYNEQFF

abundance: few
v_gene: TRBV7-3
d_gene: -
j_gene: TRBJ2-5
CDR3nt: TGTGCCAGCAGCTTAGGGGGCAGTCACCAAGAGACCCAGTACTTC
CDR3aa: CASSLGGSHQETQYF

abundance: -
v_gene: TRBV6-5
d_gene: TRBD2
j_gene: TRBJ2-1
CDR3nt: TGTGCCAGCAGTTCTACCGGACTAGCGGGAGGCGCCTACAATGAGCAGTTCTTC
CDR3aa: CASSSTGLAGGAYNEQFF

abundance: -
v_gene: TRBV5-5
d_gene: -
j_gene: TRBJ2-2
CDR3nt: TGTGCCAGCAGCTTGGGACCTTTGAACACCGGGGAGCTGTTTTTT
CDR3aa: CASSLGPLNTGELFF

abundance: -
v_gene: TRBV5-1
d_gene: -
j_gene: TRBJ2-3
CDR3nt: TGCGCCAGCAGCTTTAACGGGTTTGAGGCAGATACGCAGTATTTT
CDR3aa: CASSFNGFEADTQYF

abundance: few
v_gene: TRBV6-5
d_gene: -
j_gene: TRBJ1-5
CDR3nt: TGTGCCAGCAGTTACTCCCCCGGAGAGCCCCAGCATTTT
CDR3aa: CASSYSPGEPQHF

abundance: few
v_gene: TRBV5-1
d_gene: -
j_gene: TRBJ2-1
CDR3nt: TGCGCCAGCAGGAGGCAGAACAATGAGCAGTTCTTC
CDR3aa: CASRRQNNEQFF

abundance: few
v_gene: TRBV20-1
d_gene: -
j_gene: TRBJ2-5
CDR3nt: TGCAGTGCTAGAGATCAGGCCGAGTACCAAGAGACCCAGTACTTC
CDR3aa: CSARDQAEYQETQYF

abundance: few
v_gene: TRBV12-3/TRBV12-4
d_gene: TRBD2
j_gene: TRBJ2-3
CDR3nt: TGTGCCAGCATGGAGCGGGGGGTAGGCACAGATACGCAGTATTTT
CDR3aa: CASMERGVGTDTQYF

abundance: -
v_gene: TRBV6-5
d_gene: -
j_gene: TRBJ2-2
CDR3nt: TGTGCCGGCAGTTACTCTGGGTACGCCGGGGAGCTGTTTTTT
CDR3aa: CAGSYSGYAGELFF

abundance: few
v_gene: TRBV27
d_gene: TRBD1
j_gene: TRBJ2-7
CDR3nt: TGTGCCAGCAGTTTACGAAACAGGGGGCTGGGGCTAGGGGAGCAGTACTTC
CDR3aa: CASSLRNRGLGLGEQYF

abundance: -
v_gene: TRBV19
d_gene: -
j_gene: TRBJ2-5
CDR3nt: TGTGCCAGTGGTGAAGGGGGTGAGACCCAGTACTTC
CDR3aa: CASGEGGETQYF